The entry below gives a single T cell receptor beta chain sequence along with its context. The antigen is undetermined. This entry is derived from a study of cytomegalovirus exposure and HLA in healthy donors. The donors formed part of the roughly 120-subject validation cohort, distinct from the roughly 660-subject first cohort. Study results and limitations: Most TCR sequences showed up rarely, but some public TCRs showed up in many donors.

Profiling relied on immunoSEQ multiplex PCR, and the TCRdb table lists in-frame clones only, not all of them. The sample records some 270,000 clones, 65% to 90% being singletons. The V gene's germline CDR1 is SGDLS and CDR2 YYNGEE. J gave up 4 bases and V 0 bases, and 6 bases lay outside the gene matches. The CDR3 extends over 15 amino acids. Sequencing input: PBMCs. This clonotype was sampled from a woman aged 18-30 years in good health and CMV-seronegative. The chain couples TRBV9 to TRBJ2-7; TRBD1 matches at 8 bases. The CDR3 region has the DNA TGTGCCAGCAGCGTAGGTAACAGGGGGTCGTACGAGCAGTACTTC. Protein product: CASSVGNRGSYEQYF.